This T cell receptor (beta chain) was recovered during a study of a mutant IDH1 vaccine in newly diagnosed glioma. Regarding this clone: Its antigen remains unknown.

This CDR3 contains 15 residues. The V gene lost 4 bases and the J gene lost 6 bases, with 16 bases spanning the gap. Germline V gene data show CDR1 as MGHRA and CDR2 as YSYEKL. The time point: week 35, safety follow-up. Topical imiquimod accompanied each vaccine dose, which consisted of 300 ug of mutant IDH1 20-mer peptide. The repertoire was sequenced with immunoSEQ multiplex PCR; TCRdb's copy has only in-frame clones and lacks some. Among about 48,000 clones listed, around four fifths were seen once. This sample comprised PBMCs, obtained from a glioma patient whose treatment included an IDH1 peptide vaccine. This chain connects TRBV4-1 to TRBJ1-5; unclear D gene. This receptor was taken from a middle-aged man with glioma. CDR3 DNA sequence: TGCGCCAGCAGCCCGACGCAGGCGGATAGTCAGCCCCAGCATTTT. Its protein product is CASSPTQADSQPQHF.